This T cell receptor beta chain comes out of a study of shared clonotypes between healthy human individuals. Findings and caveats of the study: Sample collection involved blood only; tissue repertoires are likely different. A reduction in generation probabilities was seen for non-shared clonotypes relative to those shared by all four donors.

Germline CDR1 and CDR2: MNHEY and SMNVEV (reference sequence). With 2 bases removed from V and 6 bases from J, the gap between germline ends came to 7 bases. This CDR3 spans 12 amino acids. As regards this clone: Its antigen is unidentified.

The input for sorted-subset replicate PCRs was about 210 ng DNA, tens of thousands of T cell genomes. The repertoire was sequenced with immunoSEQ multiplex PCR; TCRdb's copy has only in-frame clones and lacks some. The data show more than 550,000 clones, roughly 91% seen once. CD8 memory combined CD45RO+ cells with CCR7-negative CD45RA+ TemRA cells. The rearrangement links TRBV27 to TRBJ1-2, with a weak D call TRBD1 (5 bases). This sequence originates from a man aged 18 to 30 in good health. Some clones in this sample may be carry-over from other donors' samples. Specimen: memory CD8+ T cells from PBMCs. Subset described: CD45RO+ cells pooled with CCR7-negative TemRA cells. This CDR3 reads CASSLGGDGYTF. As DNA, the CDR3 is TGTGCCAGCAGTTTAGGGGGGGATGGCTACACCTTC.